The T cell receptor beta chain under discussion was sequenced for a study of beta chain features in type 1 diabetes. Background on the study: No age, gender or cell yield differences were seen between patients and healthy donors.

Sorted CD4+ subsets: naive, central memory, regulatory, stem cell-like memory (CD45RO/CCR7/CD25/CD127/CD95/CD27 panel). Purities over 98% were achieved in all sorted populations. This CDR3 region has 15 residues. Trimming left V 11 bases short and J 2 bases short, with 21 bases between. Details on this clone: Its antigen remains unknown.

Study observations and caveats: Type 1 diabetes patients had moderately but significantly shorter TCRB CDR3s in all four CD4+ subsets. High TCR expression in some cells could lead to their over-representation in cDNA sequencing.

Expressed TCRB transcripts were sequenced, since all the RNA that had been isolated was reverse transcribed. Here immunoSEQ multiplex PCR was the method, and the copy in TCRdb shows in-frame clones only, minus some. The sample consists of 250,000 to 300,000 clones, around 24% of them appearing once. This chain connects TRBV23-1 to TRBJ2-5, with D possibly matching TRBD1 (6 bases). TRBV23-1 is known as an ORF, though its function is uncertain. This TCR derives from a woman in her 30s with type 1 diabetes. The sequenced material came from naive CD4+ T cells from blood. The CDR3 here is CARRGQGRPQETQYF. In DNA form, the CDR3 reads TGCGCCCGGAGAGGGCAGGGGCGACCACAAGAGACCCAGTACTTC.